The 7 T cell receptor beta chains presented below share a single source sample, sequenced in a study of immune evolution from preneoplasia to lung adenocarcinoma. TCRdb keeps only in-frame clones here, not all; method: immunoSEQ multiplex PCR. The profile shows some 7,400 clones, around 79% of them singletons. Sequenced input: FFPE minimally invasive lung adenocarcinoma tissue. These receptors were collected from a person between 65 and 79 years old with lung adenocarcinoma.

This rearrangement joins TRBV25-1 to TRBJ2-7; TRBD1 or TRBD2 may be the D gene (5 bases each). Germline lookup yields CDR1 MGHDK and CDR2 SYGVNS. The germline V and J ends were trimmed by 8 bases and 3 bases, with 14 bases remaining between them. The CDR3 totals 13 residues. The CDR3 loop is CASGGPLVYEQYF. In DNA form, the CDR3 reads TGTGCCAGCGGGGGACCGCTAGTCTACGAGCAGTACTTC.

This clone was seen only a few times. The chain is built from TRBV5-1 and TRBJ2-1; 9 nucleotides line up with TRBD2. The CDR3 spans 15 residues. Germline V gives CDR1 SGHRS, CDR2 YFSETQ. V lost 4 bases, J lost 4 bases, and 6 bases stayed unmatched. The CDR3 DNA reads TGCGCCAGCAGCCTCGTCACTAGCGGGTACAATGAGCAGTTCTTC. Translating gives CASSLVTSGYNEQFF.

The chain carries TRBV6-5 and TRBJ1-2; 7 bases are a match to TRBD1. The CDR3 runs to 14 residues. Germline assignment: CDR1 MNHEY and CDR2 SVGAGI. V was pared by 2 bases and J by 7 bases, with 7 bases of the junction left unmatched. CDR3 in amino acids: CASSYTTGAGGYTF. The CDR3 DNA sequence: TGTGCCAGCAGTTACACCACAGGGGCAGGTGGCTACACCTTC.

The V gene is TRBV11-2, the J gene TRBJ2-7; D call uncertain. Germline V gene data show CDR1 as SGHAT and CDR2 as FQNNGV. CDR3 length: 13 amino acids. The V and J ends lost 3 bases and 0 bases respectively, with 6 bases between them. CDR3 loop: CASSFGISYEQYF. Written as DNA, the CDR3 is TGTGCCAGCAGCTTTGGCATCTCCTACGAGCAGTACTTC.

CDR3 region: CASSPGTTPNTEAFF. The CDR3 nucleotides are TGTGCCAGCTCACCCGGGACTACACCGAACACTGAAGCTTTCTTT. This chain uses TRBV18 with TRBJ1-1; the D gene is possibly TRBD1 (5 bases). This CDR3 is built from 15 residues. Per germline, CDR1 KGHSH and CDR2 LQKENI. Trimming stripped 3 bases from V and 1 base from J, with 12 bases between.

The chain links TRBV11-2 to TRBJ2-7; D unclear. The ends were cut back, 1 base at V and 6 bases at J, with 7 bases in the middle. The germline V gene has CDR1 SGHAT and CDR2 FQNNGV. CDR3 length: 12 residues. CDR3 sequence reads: CASSLGLGEQYF. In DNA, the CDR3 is TGTGCCAGCAGCTTAGGCTTGGGCGAGCAGTACTTC.

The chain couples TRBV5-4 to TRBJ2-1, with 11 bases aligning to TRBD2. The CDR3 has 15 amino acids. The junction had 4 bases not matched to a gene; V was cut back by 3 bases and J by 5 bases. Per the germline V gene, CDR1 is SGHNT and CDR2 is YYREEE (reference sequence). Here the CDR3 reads CASSSGLAGDNEQFF. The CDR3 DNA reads TGTGCCAGCAGCTCCGGACTAGCGGGCGACAATGAGCAGTTCTTC. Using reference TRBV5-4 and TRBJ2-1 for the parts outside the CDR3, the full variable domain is ETGVTQSPTHLIKTRGQQVTLRCSSQSGHNTVSWYQQALGQGPQFIFQYYREEENGRGNFPPRFSGLQFPNYSSELNVNALELDDSALYLCASSSGLAGDNEQFFGPGTRLTVL.